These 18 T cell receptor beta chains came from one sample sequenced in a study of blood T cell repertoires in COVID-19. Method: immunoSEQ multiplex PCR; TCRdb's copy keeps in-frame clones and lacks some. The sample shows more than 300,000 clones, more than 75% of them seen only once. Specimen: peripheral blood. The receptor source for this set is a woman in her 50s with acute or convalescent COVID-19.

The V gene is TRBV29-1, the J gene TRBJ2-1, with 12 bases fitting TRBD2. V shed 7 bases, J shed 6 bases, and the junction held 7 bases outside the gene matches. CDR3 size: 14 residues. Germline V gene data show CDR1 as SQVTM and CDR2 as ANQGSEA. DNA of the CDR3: TGCAGCGGGTTTGGGACTAGCGGGTCCAATGAGCAGTTCTTC. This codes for CSGFGTSGSNEQFF.

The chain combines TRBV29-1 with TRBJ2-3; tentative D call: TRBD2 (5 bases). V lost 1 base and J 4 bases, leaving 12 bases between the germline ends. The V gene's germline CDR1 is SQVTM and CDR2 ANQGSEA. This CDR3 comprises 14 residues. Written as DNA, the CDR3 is TGCAGCGTTGAAGGAGGGCGCGGCGCAGATACGCAGTATTTT. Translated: CSVEGGRGADTQYF.

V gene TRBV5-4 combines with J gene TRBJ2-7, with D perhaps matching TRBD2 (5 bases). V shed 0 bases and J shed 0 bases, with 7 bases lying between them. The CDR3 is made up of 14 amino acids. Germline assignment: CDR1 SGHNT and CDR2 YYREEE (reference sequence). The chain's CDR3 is CASSLDAGSYEQYF. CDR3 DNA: TGTGCCAGCAGCTTGGATGCGGGCTCCTACGAGCAGTACTTC.

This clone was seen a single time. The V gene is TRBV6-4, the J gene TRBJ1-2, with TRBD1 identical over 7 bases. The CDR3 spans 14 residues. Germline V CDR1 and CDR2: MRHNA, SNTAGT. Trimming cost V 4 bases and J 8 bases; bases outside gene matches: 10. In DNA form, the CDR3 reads TGTGCCAGCAGTGTTTACAGGGGATCGGTAGGCTACACCTTC. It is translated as CASSVYRGSVGYTF.

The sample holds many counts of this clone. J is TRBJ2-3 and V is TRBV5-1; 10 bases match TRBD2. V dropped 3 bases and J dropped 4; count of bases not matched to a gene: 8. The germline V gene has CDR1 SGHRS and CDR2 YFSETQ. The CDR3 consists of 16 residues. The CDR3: CASSSSLAGVPDTQYF. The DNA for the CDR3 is TGCGCCAGCAGCTCTTCCCTAGCGGGAGTCCCAGATACGCAGTATTTT.

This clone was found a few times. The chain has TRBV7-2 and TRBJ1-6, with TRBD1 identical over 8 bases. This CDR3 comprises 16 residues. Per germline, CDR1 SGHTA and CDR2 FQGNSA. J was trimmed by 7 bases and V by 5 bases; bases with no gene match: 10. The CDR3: CASSPSSDRVNSPLHF. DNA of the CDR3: TGTGCCAGCAGCCCATCCTCGGACAGGGTCAATTCACCCCTCCACTTT.

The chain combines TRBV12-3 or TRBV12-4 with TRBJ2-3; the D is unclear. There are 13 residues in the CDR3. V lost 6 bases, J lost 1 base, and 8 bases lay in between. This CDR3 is CASSYTGTDTQYF. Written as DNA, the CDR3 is TGTGCCAGCAGCTACACAGGCACAGATACGCAGTATTTT.

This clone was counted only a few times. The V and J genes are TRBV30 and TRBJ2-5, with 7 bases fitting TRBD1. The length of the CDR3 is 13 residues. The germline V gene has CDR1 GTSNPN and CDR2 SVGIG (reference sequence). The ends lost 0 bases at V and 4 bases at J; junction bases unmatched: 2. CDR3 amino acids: CAWSVNRGETQYF. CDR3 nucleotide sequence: TGTGCCTGGAGTGTAAACAGGGGAGAGACCCAGTACTTC.

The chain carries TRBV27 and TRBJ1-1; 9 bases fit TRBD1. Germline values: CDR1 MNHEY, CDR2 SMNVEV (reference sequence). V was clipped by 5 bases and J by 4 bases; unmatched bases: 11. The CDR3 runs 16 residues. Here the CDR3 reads CASSHTGGVGVTEAFF. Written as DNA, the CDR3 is TGTGCCAGCAGTCACACAGGGGGCGTAGGGGTCACTGAAGCTTTCTTT.

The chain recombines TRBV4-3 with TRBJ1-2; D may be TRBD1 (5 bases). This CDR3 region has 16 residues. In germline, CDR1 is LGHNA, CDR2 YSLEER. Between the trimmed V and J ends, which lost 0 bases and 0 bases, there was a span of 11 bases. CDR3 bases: TGCGCCAGCAGCCAAGATCTCGGGGGGGCTAACTATGGCTACACCTTC. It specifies CASSQDLGGANYGYTF.

DNA for the CDR3: TGTGCCAGCAGCCCTAATCTAAGTGGCAGGGCATTCGCTGAAGCTTTCTTT. Encoded protein: CASSPNLSGRAFAEAFF. The V and J genes are TRBV14 and TRBJ1-1; TRBD1 is a possible D gene (5 bases). Trimming cost V 4 bases and J 6 bases, with 24 bases left between them. This CDR3 has 17 amino acids. In germline, CDR1 is SGHDN, CDR2 FVKESK.

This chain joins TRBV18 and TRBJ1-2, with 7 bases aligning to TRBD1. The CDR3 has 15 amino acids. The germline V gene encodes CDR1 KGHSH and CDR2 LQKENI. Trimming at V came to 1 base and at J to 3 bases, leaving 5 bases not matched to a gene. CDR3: CASSPQDRAYYGYTF. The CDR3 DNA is TGTGCCAGCTCACCACAAGACAGGGCCTACTATGGCTACACCTTC. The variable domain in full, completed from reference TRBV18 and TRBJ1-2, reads NAGVMQNPRHLVRRRGQEARLRCSPMKGHSHVYWYRQLPEEGLKFMVYLQKENIIDESGMPKERFSAEFPKEGPSILRIQQVVRGDSAAYFCASSPQDRAYYGYTFGSGTRLTVV.

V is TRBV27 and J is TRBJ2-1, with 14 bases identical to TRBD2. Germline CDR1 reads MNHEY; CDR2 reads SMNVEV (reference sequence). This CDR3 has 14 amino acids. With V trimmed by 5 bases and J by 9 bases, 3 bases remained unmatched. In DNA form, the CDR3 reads TGTGCCAGCAGTGTCGGGACTAGCGGGGGTGAGCAGTTCTTC. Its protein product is CASSVGTSGGEQFF.

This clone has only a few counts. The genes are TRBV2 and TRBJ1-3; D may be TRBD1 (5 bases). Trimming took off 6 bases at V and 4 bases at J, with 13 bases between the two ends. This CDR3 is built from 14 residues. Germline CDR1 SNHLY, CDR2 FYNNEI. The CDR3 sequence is CASRAGLRGNTIYF. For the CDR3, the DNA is TGTGCCAGCAGAGCGGGACTTAGAGGAAACACCATATATTTT. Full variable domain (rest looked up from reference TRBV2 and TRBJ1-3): EPEVTQTPSHQVTQMGQEVILRCVPISNHLYFYWYRQILGQKVEFLVSFYNNEISEKSEIFDDQFSVERPDGSNFTLKIRSTKLEDSAMYFCASRAGLRGNTIYFGEGSWLTVV.

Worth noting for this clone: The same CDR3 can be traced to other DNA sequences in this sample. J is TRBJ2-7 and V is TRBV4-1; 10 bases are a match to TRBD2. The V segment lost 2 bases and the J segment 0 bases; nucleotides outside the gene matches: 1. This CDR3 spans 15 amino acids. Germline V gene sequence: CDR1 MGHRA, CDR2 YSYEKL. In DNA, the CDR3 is TGCGCCAGCAGCCAAATAGCGGGAGGCTCCTACGAGCAGTACTTC. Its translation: CASSQIAGGSYEQYF.

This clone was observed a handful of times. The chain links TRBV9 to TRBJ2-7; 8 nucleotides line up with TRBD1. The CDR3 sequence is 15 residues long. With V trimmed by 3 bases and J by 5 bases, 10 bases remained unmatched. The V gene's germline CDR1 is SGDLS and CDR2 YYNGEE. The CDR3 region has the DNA TGTGCCAGCAGCGGGGGCCCAGGGGGCGTCGACGAGCAGTACTTC. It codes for CASSGGPGGVDEQYF.

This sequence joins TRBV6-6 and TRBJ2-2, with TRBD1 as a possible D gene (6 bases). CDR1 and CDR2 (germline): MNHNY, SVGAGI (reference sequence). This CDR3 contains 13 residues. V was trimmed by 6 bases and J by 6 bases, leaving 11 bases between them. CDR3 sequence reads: CASSTTGPGELFF. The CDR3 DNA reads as TGTGCCAGCAGCACGACAGGACCCGGGGAGCTGTTTTTT.

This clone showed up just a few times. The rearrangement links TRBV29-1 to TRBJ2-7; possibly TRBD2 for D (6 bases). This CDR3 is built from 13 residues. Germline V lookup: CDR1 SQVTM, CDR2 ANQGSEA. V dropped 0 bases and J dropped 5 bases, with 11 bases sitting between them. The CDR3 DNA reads TGCAGCGTTGAAGAGGGGGGTAGCGACGAGCAGTACTTC. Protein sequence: CSVEEGGSDEQYF.